This TCR beta chain was identified during a study of blood T cell repertoires in COVID-19. Overall study: Samples of COVID-19 (acute and convalescent) were obtained from the United States, Italy and Spain. In each case, the material was cDNA or gDNA derived from T cells, B-cell-depleted T cells, or PBMCs.

This CDR3 contains 16 residues. Trimming cost V 1 base and J 2 bases; bases outside gene matches: 2. Germline V gene data show CDR1 as SGHVS and CDR2 as FNYEAQ. Authors' analysis steps: Amplification with reference gene primers provided the estimates of nucleated cell counts. The repertoire was sequenced with immunoSEQ multiplex PCR; TCRdb's copy has only in-frame clones and lacks some. The V and J calls and clone size come from that table; D and trimming were worked out from the DNA. This sample has roughly 92,000 clones; roughly nine tenths occur once, and the top ten carry 4% to 6%. Sequencing used peripheral blood. The gene calls are TRBV7-6 and TRBJ1-3, with 10 positions matching TRBD1. The origin of this receptor is a man aged 45-65 years with acute or convalescent COVID-19. The chain's CDR3 is CASSLDGTGAGNTIYF. The CDR3 DNA is TGTGCCAGCAGCTTAGACGGGACAGGGGCTGGAAACACCATATATTTT.